The TCR beta chain described here comes from a study of blood T cell repertoires in COVID-19. Study as a whole: Collection of acute and convalescent COVID-19 samples took place in the United States, Italy and Spain.

Trimming took 0 bases from V and 6 from J; bases not matched to a gene: 3. In germline, CDR1 is SGDLS, CDR2 YYNGEE. The CDR3 covers 16 residues. In terms of age and location, participants ranged from roughly 18 to 90 years and lived in about two dozen US areas. Cohort placement rested on clinical history that participants reported themselves. As processed by the authors: Using reference gene primer amplification, nucleated cell counts were estimated. Some clones are missing from TCRdb's copy, which holds only in-frame ones; the method was immunoSEQ multiplex PCR. V and J calls and clone size are those listed in that table; D and trimming were worked out from the DNA. This table holds 270,000 or so clones, roughly 88% found once.

The clonotype comes from a woman aged 40 to 55 with acute COVID-19. The chain recombines TRBV9 with TRBJ2-1; 13 bases fit TRBD2. The sequenced sample was PBMCs or T cells enriched from blood (not recorded which). The CDR3 nucleotides are TGTGCCAGCAGCGTAGTCGGACTAGCGGGAGTCAATGAGCAGTTCTTC. Amino acids: CASSVVGLAGVNEQFF.